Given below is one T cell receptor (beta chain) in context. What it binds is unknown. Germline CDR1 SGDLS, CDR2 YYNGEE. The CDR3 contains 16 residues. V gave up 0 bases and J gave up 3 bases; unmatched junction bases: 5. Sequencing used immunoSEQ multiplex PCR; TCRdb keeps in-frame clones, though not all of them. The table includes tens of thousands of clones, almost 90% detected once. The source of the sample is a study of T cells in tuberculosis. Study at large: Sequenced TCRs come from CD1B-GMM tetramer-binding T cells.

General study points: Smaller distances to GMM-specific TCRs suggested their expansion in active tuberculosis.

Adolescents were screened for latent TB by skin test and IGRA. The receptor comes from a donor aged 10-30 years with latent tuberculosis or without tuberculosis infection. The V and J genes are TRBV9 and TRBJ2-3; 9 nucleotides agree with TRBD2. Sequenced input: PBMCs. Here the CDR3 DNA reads TGTGCCAGCAGCGTAGCGGCGGGGGGGCCGACAGATACGCAGTATTTT. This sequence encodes CASSVAAGGPTDTQYF.